The present T cell receptor beta chain was sequenced within a study of Ad26.COV2.S vaccination and SARS-CoV-2 variants. Study in general: Recipients of Ad26.COV2.S got it intramuscularly, once or twice 56 days apart. Study findings and constraints: Similar non-spike TCR breadth was observed in recipients of vaccine and of placebo. Recipients given vaccine exceeded placebo recipients in spike-specific TCR breadth.

Turning to this clone: What it recognizes is unknown.

As for treatment: 19 received Ad26.COV2.S at low or high dose, single or two shots; about five received placebo; per-sample allocation not given. The samples date from day 63 after the first vaccine or placebo injection. The protocol was immunoSEQ multiplex PCR, while the TCRdb copy is restricted to in-frame clones and leaves out a portion. Of about 480,000 clones listed, around 85% are singletons. Trimming removed 5 bases from V and 3 bases from J; junction bases left unmatched: 6. CDR1 and CDR2 from the germline V gene are MDHEN and SYDVKM. The CDR3 extends over 16 amino acids. The sequence was collected from a person between 18 and 65 years old who received the Ad26.COV2.S COVID-19 vaccine or a placebo. V is TRBV28 and J is TRBJ2-7; 14 nucleotides align to TRBD2. Sequenced material: peripheral blood, taken in a trial of Ad26.COV2.S vaccine versus placebo. This CDR3 is CASSPGLAGVDYEQYF. CDR3 nucleotide sequence: TGTGCCAGCAGTCCGGGACTAGCGGGAGTTGACTACGAGCAGTACTTC.